A selection of T cell receptor beta chains follows, all from one sample in a study of cytomegalovirus exposure and HLA in healthy donors. The repertoire was sequenced with immunoSEQ multiplex PCR; TCRdb's copy has only in-frame clones and lacks some. The data contain 150,000 to 200,000 clones, 85% to 90% of them singletons. The source material was PBMCs. These receptors all stem from a woman under 40 in good health and CMV-seronegative. CDR3s include the opening cysteine and the closing phenylalanine or tryptophan. Each record gives: CDR3 length, clone size, V gene, D gene, J gene, CDR3 DNA, CDR3 protein. A D gene is named only where the DNA matches it firmly. Some rows have no size entry. The others give once, few or many, or a class for an expanded clone.

17	-	TRBV4-1	-	TRBJ2-3	TGCGCCAGCAGCCAAGCCCCAGGGGGGTCTAGCACAGATACGCAGTATTTT	CASSQAPGGSSTDTQYF
15	-	TRBV2	TRBD2	TRBJ2-4	TGTGCCAGCAGTGGTACTAGCGGTACTGGAAACATTCAGTACTTC	CASSGTSGTGNIQYF
15	-	TRBV6-6	TRBD2	TRBJ2-1	TGTGCCAGCAGCCCCTGGCGGGGGGGGGCAAATGAGCAGTTCTTC	CASSPWRGGANEQFF
16	-	TRBV6-5	TRBD1	TRBJ2-2	TGTGCCAGCAGTTATACAGGGGGCGGTGACACCGGGGAGCTGTTTTTT	CASSYTGGGDTGELFF
16	-	TRBV4-1	TRBD1	TRBJ1-2	TGCGCCAGCAGCCAAGAAGGGCAGGGGGTAGGGTATGGCTACACCTTC	CASSQEGQGVGYGYTF
14	-	TRBV6-1	TRBD1	TRBJ1-6	TGTGCCAGTAGACTGGACAGGTACTATTCACCCCTCCACTTT	CASRLDRYYSPLHF
14	few	TRBV5-1	-	TRBJ1-6	TGCGCCAGCAGAGGGCAGGGTGGCAATTCACCCCTCCACTTT	CASRGQGGNSPLHF
16	-	TRBV4-1	-	TRBJ1-5	TGCGCCAGCAGCCAAGATCTCGGGCAGGGCGATCAGCCCCAGCATTTT	CASSQDLGQGDQPQHF
13	-	TRBV4-2	-	TRBJ2-7	TGTGCCAGCAGCTGGACAGCCTCCTACGAGCAGTACTTC	CASSWTASYEQYF
17	-	TRBV12-5	-	TRBJ1-2	TGTGCTAGTGGTTTCTGGGCAGGCCATCAAGGTGGCTATGGCTACACCTTC	CASGFWAGHQGGYGYTF
20	-	TRBV27	-	TRBJ1-2	TGTGCCAGCAGTCCTATACGCGGGGGAACCTTTTTAACAGCCGCCTATGGCTACACCTTC	CASSPIRGGTFLTAAYGYTF
13	-	TRBV5-4	-	TRBJ1-2	TGTGCCAGCAGCGTGGGCGACAGCCGTGGCTACACCTTC	CASSVGDSRGYTF
16	-	TRBV10-3	-	TRBJ1-5	TGTGCCATCAGTGAGGGGGGGTGGGGGAGCAATCAGCCCCAGCATTTT	CAISEGGWGSNQPQHF
15	-	TRBV10-3	TRBD1	TRBJ1-5	TGTGCCATCAGCACTACAGGGGTAGTGGATCAGCCCCAGCATTTT	CAISTTGVVDQPQHF